This is a list of T cell receptor beta chains from one sample in a study of T cell repertoires in cytomegalovirus infection. TCRdb used MiXCR to reprocess the reads, holding one entry per CDR3 protein. The sample contains about 310,000 distinct CDR3 sequences, about 17% of which appear only once. Sequenced input: PBMCs. The receptor source for this set is a human donor in good health (CMV status not recorded). Some clones in this sample may be carry-over from other donors' samples. Each CDR3 is given with its conserved first and last residue. Each record gives: V gene, J gene, D gene, clone size, CDR3 DNA, CDR3 protein. A D gene is named only where the DNA matches it firmly. Only some rows state a clone size, as once, few, many or a class for expanded clones.

TRBV12-3/TRBV12-4	TRBJ2-5	TRBD1	NA	TGTGCCAGCAGGATAGGACAGGGGCAAGAGACCCAGTACTTC	CASRIGQGQETQYF
TRBV27	TRBJ1-5	NA	few	TGTGCCAGCAGGGCGCTAGGACAGAGAAACGGCAATCAGCCCCAGCATTTT	CASRALGQRNGNQPQHF
TRBV7-2	TRBJ2-1	NA	many	TGTGCCAGCAGCTTAGACAGGGCCAATGAAGAGCAGTTCTTC	CASSLDRANEEQFF
TRBV7-2	TRBJ1-5	NA	many	TGTGCCAGCAGCCCCCCCCAGGGGCCCCAGCATTTT	CASSPPQGPQHF
TRBV6-1	TRBJ1-1	TRBD1	many	TGTGCCAGCAGAGTGGGACAGATGAACACTGAAGCTTTCTTT	CASRVGQMNTEAFF
TRBV4-2	TRBJ2-7	TRBD2	few	TGTGCCAGCAGCCAAGAAGCGGCGGGGGTATACGAGCAGTACTTC	CASSQEAAGVYEQYF
TRBV12-5	TRBJ2-7	NA	NA	TGTGCTAGTGGTACCGGTTCCGGGTCCAGCTACGAGCAGTACTTC	CASGTGSGSSYEQYF
TRBV7-2	TRBJ2-2	NA	many	TGTGCCAGCAGCTTATCCGGGCGGGGGGAGCTGTTTTTT	CASSLSGRGELFF
TRBV14	TRBJ2-1	NA	many	TGTGCCAGCAGCCCTTACATCTACTCCTACAATGAGCAGTTCTTC	CASSPYIYSYNEQFF
TRBV12-3/TRBV12-4	TRBJ1-4	TRBD1	NA	TGTGCCAGCAGCCAACAGGGGGCAAGGGAAAAACTGTTTTTT	CASSQQGAREKLFF
TRBV6-2/TRBV6-3	TRBJ2-2	NA	few	TGTGCCAGCAGACAAGGGACGGCCGCCACCGGGGAGCTGTTTTTT	CASRQGTAATGELFF
TRBV20-1	TRBJ2-4	NA	NA	TGCAGTGCCGAGCCAGGGGTTACCAAAAACATTCAGTACTTC	CSAEPGVTKNIQYF
TRBV11-2	TRBJ1-1	NA	NA	TGTGCCAGCAGCTTAGAGTATTCGAACACTGAAGCTTTCTTT	CASSLEYSNTEAFF
TRBV20-1	TRBJ2-7	TRBD1	NA	TGCAGTGCCTCAGACAGGGGGAGCGAGCAGTACTTC	CSASDRGSEQYF
TRBV28	TRBJ2-3	TRBD2	many	TGTGCCAGCAGTTTAGCCGGACTAGCGGATAGCACAGATACGCAGTATTTT	CASSLAGLADSTDTQYF
TRBV7-2	TRBJ2-3	NA	many	TGTGCCAGCAGCTTATTCACAGATACGCAGTATTTT	CASSLFTDTQYF
TRBV20-1	TRBJ1-5	NA	few	TGCAGTGCCAACAGGTATGGGGGCATTAGCAATCAGCCCCAGCATTTT	CSANRYGGISNQPQHF
TRBV27	TRBJ2-3	NA	few	TGTGCCAGCAGTCTTAGGCCGGGGGTCCGGGCCACAGATACGCAGTATTTT	CASSLRPGVRATDTQYF
TRBV20-1	TRBJ2-3	NA	few	TGCAGTGCTAGAGATTGGCAGGGGTCCACAGATACGCAGTATTTT	CSARDWQGSTDTQYF
TRBV12-3/TRBV12-4	TRBJ1-1	TRBD1	many	TGTGCCAGCAGACCGGGACAGGGAGTGCTCAGAGCTTTCTTT	CASRPGQGVLRAFF
TRBV20-1	TRBJ2-7	NA	NA	TGCAGTGCCCCCAACCTCGGGAGCTCCTACGAGCAGTACTTC	CSAPNLGSSYEQYF
TRBV20-1	TRBJ1-5	TRBD1	once	TGCAGTGCTTCCGGGACAGGGGGCGGGGGGGGGGGGCAATCAGCCCAGCATTTT	CSASGTGGGGGGQSAQHF
TRBV20-1	TRBJ1-5	NA	NA	TGCAGTGCGATGCCAGGGGGCAATCAGCCCCAGCATTTT	CSAMPGGNQPQHF
TRBV6-1	TRBJ2-2	TRBD2	few	TGTGCCAGCAGTACCAGCGGGGGCAGCACCGGGGAGCTGTTTTTT	CASSTSGGSTGELFF
TRBV27	TRBJ2-1	NA	few	TGTGCCAGCAGTTTATCGAAGGGGAATGAGCAGTTCTTC	CASSLSKGNEQFF
TRBV7-2	TRBJ2-7	TRBD2	many	TGTGCCAGCAGCCCACCCCGACTAGCGGCCTACGAGCAGTACTTC	CASSPPRLAAYEQYF
TRBV13	TRBJ2-6	NA	NA	TGTGCCAGCAGCTTAGGCCTTACCAGCCTCTATCGCTCTGGGGCCAACGTCCTGACTTTC	CASSLGLTSLYRSGANVLTF
TRBV2	TRBJ2-7	TRBD1	few	TGTGCCAGCAGTGTACCGGGACAGGGGGGCTACGAGCAGTACTTC	CASSVPGQGGYEQYF
TRBV6-2/TRBV6-3	TRBJ1-1	TRBD1	many	TGTGCCAGCAGTCCCCTCTCGGACAGGGGGCCTAAAGCTTTCTTT	CASSPLSDRGPKAFF
TRBV5-1	TRBJ2-1	TRBD1	NA	TGCGCCAGCAGCTCCGACACAGCCGCAGGGGGCCGGGGCAATGAGCAGTTCTTC	CASSSDTAAGGRGNEQFF
TRBV5-1	TRBJ2-7	TRBD1	NA	TGCGCCAGCAGCCCAGATGGGACAGGGGTTTCCTACGAGCAGTACTTC	CASSPDGTGVSYEQYF
TRBV28	TRBJ1-5	NA	NA	TGTGCCAGCAGTTTTGTGGGGAGACCCCAGCATTTT	CASSFVGRPQHF
TRBV19	TRBJ2-2	NA	few	TGTGCCAGTAGACGACGGGGAAACACCGGGGAGCTGTTTTTT	CASRRRGNTGELFF
TRBV6-2/TRBV6-3	TRBJ1-6	NA	NA	TGTGCCAGCAGTACCGAAATGGGTTCACCCCTCCACTTT	CASSTEMGSPLHF
TRBV6-6	TRBJ1-5	TRBD1	NA	TGTGCCAGCAGTCGAACCACAGGGGGCAATCAGCCCCAGCATTTT	CASSRTTGGNQPQHF
TRBV6-8	TRBJ1-1	NA	NA	TGTGCCAGCAGTACCCAGCGAACGACTGAAGCTTTCTTT	CASSTQRTTEAFF
TRBV25-1	TRBJ1-6	NA	many	TGTGCCAGCAGTGAATTGGGAGGGACCAGGAATTCACCCCTCCACTTT	CASSELGGTRNSPLHF
TRBV12-3/TRBV12-4	TRBJ1-6	NA	few	TGTGCCAGCAGTATCCGGCAGCATAATTCACCCCTCCACTTT	CASSIRQHNSPLHF
TRBV7-6	TRBJ2-3	TRBD2	many	TGTGCCAGCAGCAAAGGGAGGACTAGCGGGGGGGCCGAAGATACGCAGTATTTT	CASSKGRTSGGAEDTQYF
TRBV20-1	TRBJ2-7	NA	NA	TGCAGTGCTACCCCGGCCAACTCCTACGAGCAGTACTTC	CSATPANSYEQYF
TRBV3-1	TRBJ2-5	TRBD2	few	TGTGCCAGCAGGGACCTAGCGGGGGGCCGGGAGACCCAGTACTTC	CASRDLAGGRETQYF
TRBV7-2	TRBJ1-6	NA	many	TGTGCCAGCAGCTTAGCGCTCGGGAGGTCACCCCTCCACTTT	CASSLALGRSPLHF
TRBV4-1	TRBJ1-4	TRBD1	many	TGCGCCAGCAGCCACATAGCCGGGACAGCTAATGAAAAACTGTTTTTT	CASSHIAGTANEKLFF
TRBV7-6	TRBJ2-7	NA	many	TGTGCCAGCAGCTTTTCCCCTATGGCTTCGGGGGACTACGAGCAGTACTTC	CASSFSPMASGDYEQYF
TRBV25-1	TRBJ1-1	TRBD1	few	TGTGCCAGCAGTTCCGGGACAGGGGCGAACACTGAAGCTTTCTTT	CASSSGTGANTEAFF
TRBV7-2	TRBJ1-6	NA	many	TGTGCCAGCAGCTATGGACCCCCGCGAGATAATTCACCCCTCCACTTT	CASSYGPPRDNSPLHF
TRBV2	TRBJ2-7	NA	few	TGTGCCAGCAGTGAAGCAGGCAGGGCGAGCTACGAGCAGTACTTC	CASSEAGRASYEQYF
TRBV7-2	TRBJ1-6	NA	many	TGTGCCAGCAGCCTACTACTGAGCTCCTATAATTCACCCCTCCACTTT	CASSLLLSSYNSPLHF
TRBV6-1	TRBJ1-6	NA	many	TGTGCCAGCAGTGAAGAATCTTCACCCCTCCACTTT	CASSEESSPLHF
TRBV20-1	TRBJ1-6	TRBD1	few	TGCAGTGCAAAGGACCCGGGACAGGAAAATTCACCCCTCCACTTT	CSAKDPGQENSPLHF
TRBV10-3	TRBJ1-1	NA	many	TGTGCCATCTCAGGGAACACTGAAGCTTTCTTT	CAISGNTEAFF
TRBV28	TRBJ2-7	NA	few	TGTGCCAGCAGTTTATTACCGAACTCCTACGAGCAGTACTTC	CASSLLPNSYEQYF
TRBV5-4	TRBJ2-7	TRBD1	NA	TGTGCCAGCAGCTTGATGGGGACAGTTGCCTACGAGCAGTACTTC	CASSLMGTVAYEQYF